This T cell receptor (beta chain) was sequenced for a study of control samples from healthy donors and cancer patients. Method: immunoSEQ multiplex PCR; TCRdb's copy keeps in-frame clones and lacks some. The data show about 130,000 clones, with approximately 94% seen just once and around 1.8% held by the top ten. This clonotype originated in a man aged 50-60 years with head and neck cancer. Material: PBMCs.

This CDR3 is CASSSAGLAGAQETQYF. CDR3 bases: TGTGCCAGCAGCTCGGCGGGGCTAGCGGGGGCCCAAGAGACCCAGTACTTC. The chain carries TRBV7-2 and TRBJ2-5; the match to TRBD2 covers 10 bases. The CDR3 runs to 17 residues. The V and J ends lost 4 bases and 1 base, in that order; junction bases with no gene match: 9. Germline loops: CDR1 SGHTA, CDR2 FQGNSA.